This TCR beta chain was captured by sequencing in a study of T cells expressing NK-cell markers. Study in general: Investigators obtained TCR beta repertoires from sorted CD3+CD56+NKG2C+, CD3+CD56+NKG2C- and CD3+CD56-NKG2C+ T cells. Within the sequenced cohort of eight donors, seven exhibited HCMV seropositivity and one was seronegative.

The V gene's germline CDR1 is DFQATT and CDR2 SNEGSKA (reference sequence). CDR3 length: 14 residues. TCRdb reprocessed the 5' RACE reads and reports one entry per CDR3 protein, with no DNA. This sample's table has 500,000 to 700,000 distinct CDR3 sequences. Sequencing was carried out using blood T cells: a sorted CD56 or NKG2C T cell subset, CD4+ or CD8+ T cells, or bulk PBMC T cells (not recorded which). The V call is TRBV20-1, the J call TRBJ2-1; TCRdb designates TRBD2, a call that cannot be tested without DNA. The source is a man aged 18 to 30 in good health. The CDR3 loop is CSVTRAGVIAEQFF.